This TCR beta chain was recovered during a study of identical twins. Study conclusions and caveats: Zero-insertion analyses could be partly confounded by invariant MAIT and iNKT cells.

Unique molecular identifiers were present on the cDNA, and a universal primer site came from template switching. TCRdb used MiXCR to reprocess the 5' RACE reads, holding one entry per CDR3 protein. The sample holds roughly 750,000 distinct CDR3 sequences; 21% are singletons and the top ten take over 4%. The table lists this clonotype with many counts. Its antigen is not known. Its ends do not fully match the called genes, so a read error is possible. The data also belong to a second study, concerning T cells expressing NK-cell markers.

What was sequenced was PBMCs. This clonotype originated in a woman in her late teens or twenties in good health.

CDR3 region: CASSPGTGSYEQYF. The CDR3 DNA follows: TGTGCCAGCAGTCCCGGGACAGGGTCCTACGAGCAGTACTTC. The chain links TRBV5-1 to TRBJ2-7; 9 positions agree with TRBD1. The CDR3 consists of 14 residues. CDR1 and CDR2 from the germline V gene are SGHRS and YFSETQ.